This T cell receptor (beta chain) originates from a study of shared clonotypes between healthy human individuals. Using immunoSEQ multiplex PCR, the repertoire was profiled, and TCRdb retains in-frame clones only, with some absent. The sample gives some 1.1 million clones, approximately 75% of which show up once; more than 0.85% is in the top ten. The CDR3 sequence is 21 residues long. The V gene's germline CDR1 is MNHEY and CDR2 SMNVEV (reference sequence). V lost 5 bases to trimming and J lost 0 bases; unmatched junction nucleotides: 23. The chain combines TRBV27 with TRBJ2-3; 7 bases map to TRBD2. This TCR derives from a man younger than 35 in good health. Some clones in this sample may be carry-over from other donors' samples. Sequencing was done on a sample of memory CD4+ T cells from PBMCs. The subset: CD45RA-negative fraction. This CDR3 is CASSPRMGSIGAGSSTDTQYF. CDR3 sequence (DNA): TGTGCCAGCAGTCCGCGGATGGGGTCGATCGGAGCGGGATCTAGCACAGATACGCAGTATTTT.